What follows is one T cell receptor beta chain and its context. Profiled with immunoSEQ multiplex PCR; TCRdb holds only in-frame clones, not every one. The table lists 200,000 or so clones, under 95% of them singletons. Germline V gene lookup returns CDR1 MNHEY and CDR2 SVGAGI. The V end was cut by 0 bases, the J end by 4 bases, with 7 bases between. CDR3 length equals 14 residues. This sample is drawn from a study of T cell responses to AZD1222 COVID-19 vaccine. The sample in question was peripheral blood, obtained 28 days after the second AZD1222 dose. The chain recombines TRBV6-5 with TRBJ2-1; no definite D call. The receptor's source is an adult who received the AZD1222 COVID-19 vaccine. DNA of the CDR3: TGTGCCAGCAGTTACTCGCGAATGTACAATGAGCAGTTCTTC. Its protein product is CASSYSRMYNEQFF.